The clone carrying this T cell receptor beta chain was seen repeatedly, ten times or more. The sample belongs to a study of T-cell reconstitution after alpha-beta-depleted transplantation in children. The length of the CDR3 is 14 residues. The germline V gene has CDR1 DFQATT and CDR2 SNEGSKA (reference sequence). The junction had 7 bases not matched to a gene; V was cut back by 6 bases and J by 6 bases. A TCRbeta library incorporating unique molecular identifiers was prepared. TCRdb processed the PCR reads anew with MiXCR; each CDR3 protein has one entry. The table shows 600,000 to 700,000 distinct CDR3 sequences, with approximately 14% occurring only once.

This receptor was taken from a girl aged 2 to 9 with congenital amegakaryocytic thrombocytopenia, due to receive a stem cell transplant. V and J are TRBV20-1 and TRBJ2-2, with TRBD2 matching over 10 bases. Sample: PBMCs, taken before TCRalphabeta/CD19-depleted stem cell transplant. The CDR3 loop reads CSAQAGGGAGELFF. For the CDR3, the DNA is TGCAGTGCGCAAGCGGGAGGGGGTGCCGGGGAGCTGTTTTTT.